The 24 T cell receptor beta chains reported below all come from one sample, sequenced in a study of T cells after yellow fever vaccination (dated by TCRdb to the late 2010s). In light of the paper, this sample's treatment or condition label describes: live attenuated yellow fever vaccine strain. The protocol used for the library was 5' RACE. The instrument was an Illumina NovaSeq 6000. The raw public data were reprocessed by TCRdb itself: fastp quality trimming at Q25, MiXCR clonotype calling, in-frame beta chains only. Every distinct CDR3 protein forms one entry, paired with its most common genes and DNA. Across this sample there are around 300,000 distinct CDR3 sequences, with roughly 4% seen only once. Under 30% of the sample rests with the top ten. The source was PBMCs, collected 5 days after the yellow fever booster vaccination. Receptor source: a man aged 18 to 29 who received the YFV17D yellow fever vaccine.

CDR3 residues: CSARDGPEGYTF. The CDR3 nucleotides are TGCAGTGCTAGAGACGGCCCCGAGGGCTACACCTTC. The chain combines TRBV20-1 with TRBJ1-2; D uncertain. CDR1 DFQATT and CDR2 SNEGSKA come from the germline V gene (reference sequence). The CDR3 sequence is 12 residues long. Trimming took 0 bases from V and 8 from J, leaving 10 bases between them.

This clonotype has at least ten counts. The CDR3 loop reads CASSRAAKETQYF. The CDR3 bases are TGCGCCAGCAGCCGAGCGGCGAAAGAGACCCAGTACTTC. The V call is TRBV4-1, the J call TRBJ2-5; D is perhaps TRBD2 (5 bases). V lost 4 bases, J lost 3 bases, and 9 bases lay in between. Germline V CDR1 and CDR2: MGHRA, YSYEKL. This CDR3 is 13 amino acids long.

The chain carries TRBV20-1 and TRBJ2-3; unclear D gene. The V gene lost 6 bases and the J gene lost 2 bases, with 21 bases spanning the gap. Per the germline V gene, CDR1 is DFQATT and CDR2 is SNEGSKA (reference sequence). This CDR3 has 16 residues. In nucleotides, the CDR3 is TGCAGTGCCCTCATTTACGCCCTCGATTTCACAGATACGCAGTATTTT. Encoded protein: CSALIYALDFTDTQYF.

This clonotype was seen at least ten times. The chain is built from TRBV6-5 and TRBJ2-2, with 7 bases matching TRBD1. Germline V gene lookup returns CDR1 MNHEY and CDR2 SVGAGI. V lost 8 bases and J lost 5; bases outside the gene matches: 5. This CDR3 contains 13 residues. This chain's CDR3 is CASRQGSTGELFF. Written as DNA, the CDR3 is TGTGCCAGCCGACAGGGTTCGACCGGGGAGCTGTTTTTT.

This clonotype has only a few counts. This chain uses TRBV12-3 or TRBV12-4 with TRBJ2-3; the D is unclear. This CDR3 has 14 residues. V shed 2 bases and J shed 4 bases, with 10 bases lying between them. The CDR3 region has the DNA TGTGCCAGCAGTTTAAAGGGTGGTGCAGATACGCAGTATTTT. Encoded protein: CASSLKGGADTQYF.

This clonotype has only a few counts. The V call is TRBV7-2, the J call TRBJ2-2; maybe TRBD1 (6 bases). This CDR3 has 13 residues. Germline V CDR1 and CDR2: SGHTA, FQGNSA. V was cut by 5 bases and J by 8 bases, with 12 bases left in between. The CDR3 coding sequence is TGTGCCAGCAGCCGGGACATCCTGGGGGAGCTGTTTTTT. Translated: CASSRDILGELFF.

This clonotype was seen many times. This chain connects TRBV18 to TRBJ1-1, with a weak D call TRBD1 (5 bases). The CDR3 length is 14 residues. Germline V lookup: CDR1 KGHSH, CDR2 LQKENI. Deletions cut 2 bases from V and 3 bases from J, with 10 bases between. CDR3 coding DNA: TGTGCCAGCTCACCAGGACAATGGCACACTGAAGCTTTCTTT. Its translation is CASSPGQWHTEAFF.

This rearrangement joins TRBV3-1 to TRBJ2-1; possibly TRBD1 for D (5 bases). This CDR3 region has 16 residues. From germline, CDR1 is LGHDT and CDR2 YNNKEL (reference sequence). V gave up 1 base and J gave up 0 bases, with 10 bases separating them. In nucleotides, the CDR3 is TGTGCCAGCAGCCAAGCAGGGATGGGCTCCTACAATGAGCAGTTCTTC. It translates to CASSQAGMGSYNEQFF.

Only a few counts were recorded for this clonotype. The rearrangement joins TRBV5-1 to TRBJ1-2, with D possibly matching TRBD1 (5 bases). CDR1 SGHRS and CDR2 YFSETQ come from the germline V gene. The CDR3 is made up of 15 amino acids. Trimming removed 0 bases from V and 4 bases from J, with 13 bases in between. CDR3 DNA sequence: TGCGCCAGCAGCTTGGGGGATGGGGCCGGCTATGGCTACACCTTC. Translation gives CASSLGDGAGYGYTF.

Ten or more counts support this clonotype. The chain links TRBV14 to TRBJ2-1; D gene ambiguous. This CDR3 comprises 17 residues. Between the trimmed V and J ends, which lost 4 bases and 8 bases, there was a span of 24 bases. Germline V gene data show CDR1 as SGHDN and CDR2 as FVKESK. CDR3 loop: CASSPTRASRLWHEQFF. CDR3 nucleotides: TGTGCCAGCAGCCCCACTCGGGCCAGCCGCTTATGGCATGAGCAGTTCTTC.

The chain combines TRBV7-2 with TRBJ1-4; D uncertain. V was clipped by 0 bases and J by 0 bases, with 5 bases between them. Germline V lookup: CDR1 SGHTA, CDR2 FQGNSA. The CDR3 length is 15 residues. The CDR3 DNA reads TGTGCCAGCAGCTTAGCGGCAGCAACTAATGAAAAACTGTTTTTT. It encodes CASSLAAATNEKLFF.

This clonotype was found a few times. For the CDR3, the DNA is TGCGCCAGCAGCTCGGACAGGGGCGCTGGGTACGAGCAGTACTTC. Protein sequence: CASSSDRGAGYEQYF. The chain carries TRBV5-1 and TRBJ2-7; 9 positions agree with TRBD1. Per the germline V gene, CDR1 is SGHRS and CDR2 is YFSETQ. V shed 3 bases, J shed 4 bases, and the junction held 8 bases outside the gene matches. The CDR3 sequence is 15 residues long.

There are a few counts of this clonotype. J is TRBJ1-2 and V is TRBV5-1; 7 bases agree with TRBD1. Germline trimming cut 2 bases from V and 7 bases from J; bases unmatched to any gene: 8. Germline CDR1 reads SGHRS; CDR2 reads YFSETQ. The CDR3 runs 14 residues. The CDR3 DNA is TGCGCCAGCAGCTTCACAGGGGTGGCAAGTGGCTACACCTTC. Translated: CASSFTGVASGYTF.

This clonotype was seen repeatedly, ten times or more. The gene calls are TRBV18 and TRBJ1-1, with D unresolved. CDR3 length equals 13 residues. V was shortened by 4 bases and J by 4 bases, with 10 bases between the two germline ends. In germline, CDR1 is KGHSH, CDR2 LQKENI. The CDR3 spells CASSQDAGTEAFF. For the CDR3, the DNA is TGTGCCAGCTCACAAGACGCGGGCACTGAAGCTTTCTTT.

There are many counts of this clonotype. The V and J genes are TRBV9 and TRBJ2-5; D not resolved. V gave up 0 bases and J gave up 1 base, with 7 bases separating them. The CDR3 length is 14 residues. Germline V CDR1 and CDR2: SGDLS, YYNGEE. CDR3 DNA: TGTGCCAGCAGCGTAGTGGCAGCCCAAGAGACCCAGTACTTC. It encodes CASSVVAAQETQYF.

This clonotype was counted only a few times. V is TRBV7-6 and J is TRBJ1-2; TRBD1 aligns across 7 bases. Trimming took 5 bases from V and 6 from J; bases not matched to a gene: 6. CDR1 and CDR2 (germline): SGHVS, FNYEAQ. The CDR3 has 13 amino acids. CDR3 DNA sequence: TGTGCCAGCAGCGGATACAGGGGTGATGGCTACACCTTC. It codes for CASSGYRGDGYTF.

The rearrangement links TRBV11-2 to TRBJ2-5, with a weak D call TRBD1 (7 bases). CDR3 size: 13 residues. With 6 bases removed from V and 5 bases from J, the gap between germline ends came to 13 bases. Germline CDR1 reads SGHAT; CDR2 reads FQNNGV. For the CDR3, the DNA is TGTGCCAGCAGACAACAGGGGAGGGAGACCCAGTACTTC. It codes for CASRQQGRETQYF.

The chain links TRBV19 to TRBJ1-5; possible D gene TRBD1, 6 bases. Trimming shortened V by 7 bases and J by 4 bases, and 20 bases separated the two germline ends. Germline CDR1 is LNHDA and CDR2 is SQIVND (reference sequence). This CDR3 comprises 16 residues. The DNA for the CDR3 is TGTGCCAGTACCGGGAGGGGGTTTGGAGGGAATCAGCCCCAGCATTTT. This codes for CASTGRGFGGNQPQHF.

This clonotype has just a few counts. CDR3 coding DNA: TGTGCCAGCAGTTACGATGGAGGAGGTTCACCCCTCCACTTT. Its protein is CASSYDGGGSPLHF. V usage is TRBV6-5 and J usage is TRBJ1-6; D is unresolved. This CDR3 has 14 residues. V was clipped by 2 bases and J by 9 bases, with 11 bases between them. Germline V CDR1 and CDR2: MNHEY, SVGAGI.

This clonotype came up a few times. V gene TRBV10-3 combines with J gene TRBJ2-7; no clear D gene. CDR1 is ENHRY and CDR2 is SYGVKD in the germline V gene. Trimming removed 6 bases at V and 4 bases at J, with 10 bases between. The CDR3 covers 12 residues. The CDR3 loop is CAIRKDQYEQYF. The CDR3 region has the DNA TGTGCCATCAGGAAGGACCAGTACGAGCAGTACTTC.

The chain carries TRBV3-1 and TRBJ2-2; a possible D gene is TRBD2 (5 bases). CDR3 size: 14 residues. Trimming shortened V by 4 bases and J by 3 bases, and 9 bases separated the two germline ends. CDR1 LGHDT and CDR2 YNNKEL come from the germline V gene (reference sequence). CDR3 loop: CASSPDSYTGELFF. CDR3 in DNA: TGTGCCAGCAGCCCGGACTCGTACACCGGGGAGCTGTTTTTT.

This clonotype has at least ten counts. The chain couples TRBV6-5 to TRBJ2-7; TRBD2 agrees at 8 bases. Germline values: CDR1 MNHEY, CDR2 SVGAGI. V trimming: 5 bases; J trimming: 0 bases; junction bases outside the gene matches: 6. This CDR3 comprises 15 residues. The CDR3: CASSPGGGSSYEQYV. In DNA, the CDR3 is TGTGCCAGCAGTCCGGGGGGGGGTAGCTCCTACGAGCAGTACGTC.

This chain's CDR3 is CSVYKVEDEKLFF. CDR3 nucleotide sequence: TGCAGCGTTTACAAGGTAGAGGATGAAAAACTGTTTTTT. The V and J genes are TRBV29-1 and TRBJ1-4; D is undetermined. Deletions cut 5 bases from V and 6 bases from J, with 13 bases between. The CDR3 contains 13 residues. CDR1 is SQVTM and CDR2 is ANQGSEA in the germline V gene.

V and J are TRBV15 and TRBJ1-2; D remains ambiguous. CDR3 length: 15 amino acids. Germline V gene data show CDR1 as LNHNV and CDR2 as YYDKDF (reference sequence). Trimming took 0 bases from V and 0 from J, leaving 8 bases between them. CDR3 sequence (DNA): TGTGCCACCAGCAGAGATCTCACAGCTAACTATGGCTACACCTTC. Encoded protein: CATSRDLTANYGYTF.